One T cell receptor (beta chain) is described in this entry. Its antigen is not known. The CDR3 runs 15 residues. V shed 7 bases and J shed 1 base, with 19 bases lying between them. Germline CDR1 and CDR2: SQVTM and ANQGSEA. Profiled with immunoSEQ multiplex PCR; TCRdb holds only in-frame clones, not every one. The table shows some 100,000 clones, with 90% occurring only once. These data come from a study of T cell responses to AZD1222 COVID-19 vaccine. Study-level background: Second-dose groups at about 4 or about 12 weeks were pooled.

Notes on the study in general: Two doses of AZD1222 preceded a rise in Spike-specific TCR breadth and depth.

The sequence was collected from an adult in good health. The chain links TRBV29-1 to TRBJ1-1, with D unclear. The specimen comprised peripheral blood, sampled on day 0 of AZD1222 vaccination. The CDR3 spells CSAKYLQGWNTEAFF. CDR3 nucleotide sequence: TGCAGCGCCAAGTACCTACAAGGATGGAACACTGAAGCTTTCTTT.